One and the same sample provided the 28 T cell receptor beta chains below, sequenced in a study of PD-1 blockade in classical Hodgkin lymphoma. TCRdb's copy holds only in-frame clones and misses some; the assay was immunoSEQ multiplex PCR. The sample has roughly 16,000 clones, about 80% seen once. Exposure to brentuximab vedotin varied, and each patient had relapsed following autologous stem cell transplantation. The material was peripheral blood mononuclear cells (PBMCs), obtained at baseline. Receptor source: a human donor with classical Hodgkin lymphoma.

The genes are TRBV7-9 and TRBJ2-7, with unresolved D. The CDR3 extends over 11 amino acids. Germline loops: CDR1 SEHNR, CDR2 FQNEAQ (reference sequence). Trimming stripped 3 bases from V and 5 bases from J, with 5 bases between. This chain's CDR3 is CASSLEHEQYF. The CDR3 bases are TGTGCCAGCAGCTTGGAACACGAGCAGTACTTC.

The rearrangement uses TRBV11-1 and TRBJ2-1; TRBD2 matches at 7 bases. This CDR3 is built from 19 residues. Germline values: CDR1 SGHAT, CDR2 FQDESV (reference sequence). V trimming: 0 bases; J trimming: 3 bases; junction bases outside the gene matches: 14. This CDR3 reads CASSLAGEGREPLYNEQFF. CDR3 nucleotide sequence: TGTGCCAGCAGCTTAGCGGGGGAGGGGCGGGAGCCTCTCTACAATGAGCAGTTCTTC.

The J gene is TRBJ1-1, the V gene TRBV5-1, with D tentatively TRBD1 (5 bases). Trimming pared 4 bases from V and 0 bases from J, leaving 13 bases between. CDR1 is SGHRS and CDR2 is YFSETQ in the germline V gene. CDR3 size: 15 residues. The DNA for the CDR3 is TGCGCCAGCAGCACGGTGGCAGGGATGAACACTGAAGCTTTCTTT. Protein product: CASSTVAGMNTEAFF. Filled out from reference TRBV5-1 and TRBJ1-1, the complete variable domain reads KAGVTQTPRYLIKTRGQQVTLSCSPISGHRSVSWYQQTPGQGLQFLFEYFSETQRNKGNFPGRFSGRQFSNSRSEMNVSTLELGDSALYLCASSTVAGMNTEAFFGQGTRLTVV.

The V and J genes are TRBV19 and TRBJ2-1; TRBD2 matches at 11 bases. The trim removed 1 base at V and 7 bases at J, leaving 6 bases unmatched. The CDR3 contains 16 residues. CDR1 is LNHDA, CDR2 SQIVND, per germline (reference sequence). This chain's CDR3 is CASSIGTSGGWNEQFF. The CDR3 bases are TGTGCCAGTAGTATAGGAACTAGCGGGGGCTGGAATGAGCAGTTCTTC.

This clone was observed a handful of times. J is TRBJ2-3 and V is TRBV7-2; D gene uncertain. The ends were cut back, 2 bases at V and 2 bases at J, with 17 bases in the middle. This CDR3 contains 17 residues. Germline CDR1 SGHTA, CDR2 FQGNSA. The CDR3 loop is CASSLLLVVGNTDTQYF. The CDR3 nucleotides read TGTGCCAGCAGCTTACTTTTAGTTGTAGGCAACACAGATACGCAGTATTTT.

J is TRBJ1-1 and V is TRBV19; TRBD1 might be the D (5 bases). The CDR3 has 14 residues. The germline V gene has CDR1 LNHDA and CDR2 SQIVND (reference sequence). Trimming removed 5 bases from V and 1 base from J, with 11 bases in between. This CDR3 reads CASSLTVGNTEAFF. DNA of the CDR3: TGTGCCAGTAGTTTGACAGTGGGGAACACTGAAGCTTTCTTT.

The chain recombines TRBV4-3 with TRBJ2-5; D might be TRBD1 (6 bases). Germline values: CDR1 LGHNA, CDR2 YSLEER. CDR3 length equals 16 residues. V lost 7 bases to trimming and J lost 2 bases, with 20 bases between them. CDR3 loop: CASTYSAAGAQETQYF. The CDR3 DNA reads as TGCGCCAGCACGTACTCAGCGGCAGGGGCACAAGAGACCCAGTACTTC.

The chain is built from TRBV7-2 and TRBJ1-4; D is unclear. Germline loops: CDR1 SGHTA, CDR2 FQGNSA. The CDR3 loop spans 16 amino acids. V lost 0 bases and J 0 bases, leaving 8 bases between the germline ends. The DNA for the CDR3 is TGTGCCAGCAGCTTAGCTAGGACTTCAACTAATGAAAAACTGTTTTTT. Protein: CASSLARTSTNEKLFF.

The chain is built from TRBV7-2 and TRBJ2-6, with 12 positions matching TRBD1. The CDR3 sequence is 15 residues long. The V and J ends lost 11 bases and 2 bases, in that order; junction bases with no gene match: 4. Germline V lookup: CDR1 SGHTA, CDR2 FQGNSA. The CDR3 bases are TGTGCCGGCGGGACAGGGGGCGCTGGGGCCAACGTCCTGACTTTC. Its translation: CAGGTGGAGANVLTF.

This rearrangement joins TRBV6-6 to TRBJ2-7, with a tentative D call TRBD1 (6 bases). CDR3 size: 13 residues. Trimming removed 5 bases from V and 5 bases from J, with 13 bases in between. Germline V gene lookup returns CDR1 MNHNY and CDR2 SVGAGI (reference sequence). The CDR3 region is CASSAQGWDEQYF. Written as DNA, the CDR3 is TGTGCCAGCAGTGCGCAGGGGTGGGACGAGCAGTACTTC.

This chain uses TRBV30 with TRBJ2-2; D is possibly TRBD1 or TRBD2 (5 bases each). The CDR3 spans 15 residues. V was cut by 3 bases and J by 0 bases, with 11 bases left in between. The germline V gene has CDR1 GTSNPN and CDR2 SVGIG (reference sequence). CDR3 nucleotides: TGTGCCTGGAGGAGGGACCAGACGAACACCGGGGAGCTGTTTTTT. Protein sequence: CAWRRDQTNTGELFF.

The V and J genes are TRBV27 and TRBJ2-7; 7 bases are a match to TRBD2. The V gene's germline CDR1 is MNHEY and CDR2 SMNVEV (reference sequence). After removal of 7 bases from V and 3 bases from J, the junction contained 9 bases not matched to a gene. The CDR3 loop spans 14 amino acids. Here the CDR3 DNA reads TGTGCCAGCAAGGCGGGGGAAACACACTACGAGCAGTACTTC. As protein: CASKAGETHYEQYF.

The chain uses TRBV7-2 and TRBJ1-4; D might be TRBD1 (6 bases). Germline-derived CDR1 and CDR2 are SGHTA and FQGNSA. The CDR3 is 16 amino acids. V shed 5 bases and J shed 6 bases, with 19 bases lying between them. The CDR3 DNA follows: TGTGCCAGCAGCGCGCTCTGGGGGCGGACTGATGAAAAACTGTTTTTT. It specifies CASSALWGRTDEKLFF.

V is TRBV28 and J is TRBJ2-7, with D unresolved. Deletions cut 2 bases from V and 3 bases from J, with 8 bases between. The CDR3 contains 13 residues. The V gene's germline CDR1 is MDHEN and CDR2 SYDVKM. The CDR3 region is CASSLLFDYEQYF. The CDR3 DNA reads as TGTGCCAGCAGTTTACTCTTCGACTACGAGCAGTACTTC.

This chain's CDR3 is CASSTGQGLAETQYF. CDR3 nucleotide sequence: TGTGCCAGCAGTACCGGACAGGGACTCGCAGAGACCCAGTACTTC. J is TRBJ2-5 and V is TRBV2, with 8 bases fitting TRBD1. The CDR3 consists of 15 residues. V gave up 5 bases and J gave up 4 bases; unmatched junction bases: 9. CDR1 and CDR2 from the germline V gene are SNHLY and FYNNEI.

The chain links TRBV18 to TRBJ2-2; D not resolved. CDR1 is KGHSH and CDR2 is LQKENI in the germline V gene. The germline V and J ends were trimmed by 3 bases and 6 bases, with 14 bases remaining between them. This CDR3 comprises 15 residues. CDR3 amino acids: CASSPYGVGSGELFF. In DNA form, the CDR3 reads TGTGCCAGCTCACCCTATGGGGTCGGTTCCGGGGAGCTGTTTTTT.

The chain recombines TRBV27 with TRBJ2-2; D not resolved. V lost 6 bases to trimming and J lost 2 bases, with 7 bases between them. Germline CDR1 and CDR2: MNHEY and SMNVEV (reference sequence). CDR3 size: 13 residues. Here the CDR3 DNA reads TGTGCCAGCAGCGACCTCAACACCGGGGAGCTGTTTTTT. This encodes CASSDLNTGELFF.

The rearrangement links TRBV4-1 to TRBJ2-1; D tentatively reads TRBD1 or TRBD2 (5 bases each). The V end lost 1 base, the J end lost 0 bases, and 19 bases lay between the germline ends. CDR1 and CDR2 from the germline V gene are MGHRA and YSYEKL. The CDR3 is 19 amino acids. CDR3 sequence (DNA): TGCGCCAGCAGCCAAGGGGCCTGGGACCCCTCGAGCTCCTACAATGAGCAGTTCTTC. Amino acid sequence: CASSQGAWDPSSSYNEQFF.

This clone is a singleton in its sample. V usage is TRBV6-4 and J usage is TRBJ1-6, with unresolved D. Germline V gene data show CDR1 as MRHNA and CDR2 as SNTAGT. V dropped 2 bases and J dropped 12 bases, with 8 bases sitting between them. CDR3 length: 12 residues. CDR3: CASSDLGGPLHF. CDR3 nucleotides: TGTGCCAGCAGTGACCTCGGCGGACCCCTCCACTTT.

The genes are TRBV7-2 and TRBJ1-5; D gene ambiguous. This CDR3 is built from 13 residues. CDR1 and CDR2 (germline): SGHTA, FQGNSA. V gave up 1 base and J gave up 7 bases, with 8 bases separating them. The CDR3 DNA reads as TGTGCCAGCAGCTTAGAGGTGGACCAGCCCCAGCATTTT. This translates into CASSLEVDQPQHF.

Only one count was recorded for this clone. The chain links TRBV6-5 to TRBJ2-7, with D perhaps TRBD1 (6 bases). CDR3 length: 13 residues. The V gene lost 5 bases and the J gene lost 2 bases, with 10 bases spanning the gap. From germline, CDR1 is MNHEY and CDR2 SVGAGI. This chain's CDR3 is CASSNTGTYEQYF. The CDR3 nucleotides read TGTGCCAGCAGTAACACAGGGACCTACGAGCAGTACTTC.

This sequence joins TRBV7-7 and TRBJ2-1; D is unresolved. Deletions cut 1 base from V and 7 bases from J, with 11 bases between. CDR3 size: 14 residues. Germline CDR1 SSHAT, CDR2 FNYEAQ (reference sequence). CDR3 in amino acids: CASSLVVSSNEQFF. The CDR3 region has the DNA TGTGCCAGCAGCTTAGTAGTTAGCAGTAATGAGCAGTTCTTC.

The rearrangement joins TRBV5-1 to TRBJ1-6; D might be TRBD1 (5 bases). CDR1 and CDR2 (germline): SGHRS, YFSETQ. Trimming stripped 0 bases from V and 7 bases from J, with 11 bases between. The CDR3 sequence is 15 residues long. The CDR3 protein is CASSLEVQGNSPLHF. The CDR3 nucleotides are TGCGCCAGCAGCTTGGAAGTTCAGGGCAATTCACCCCTCCACTTT.

V is TRBV6-7 and J is TRBJ1-1, with no clear D. TRBV6-7 is placed among ORFs of uncertain function. CDR3 size: 16 residues. The V end lost 0 bases, the J end lost 8 bases, and 19 bases lay between the germline ends. The CDR3 protein is CASSYSRVSSPPEAFF. The DNA for the CDR3 is TGTGCCAGCAGTTACTCAAGGGTGAGTAGCCCTCCCGAAGCTTTCTTT.

J is TRBJ1-2 and V is TRBV7-2, with a possible D match to TRBD1 (5 bases). CDR1 and CDR2 (germline): SGHTA, FQGNSA. CDR3 length equals 13 residues. V was shortened by 2 bases and J by 3 bases, with 7 bases between the two germline ends. The CDR3 here is CASSLSGDYGYTF. The CDR3 nucleotides read TGTGCCAGCAGCTTATCGGGGGACTATGGCTACACCTTC.

The rearrangement links TRBV7-2 to TRBJ2-3; D not certain. This CDR3 region has 14 residues. Trimming left V 1 base short and J 2 bases short, with 7 bases between. CDR1 is SGHTA and CDR2 is FQGNSA in the germline V gene. The CDR3 reads CASSLVITTDTQYF. Here the CDR3 DNA reads TGTGCCAGCAGCTTAGTCATTACCACAGATACGCAGTATTTT.

J is TRBJ1-1 and V is TRBV29-1; D unresolved. The CDR3 consists of 10 residues. The germline V gene has CDR1 SQVTM and CDR2 ANQGSEA. V was pared by 7 bases and J by 4 bases, with 7 bases between. This chain's CDR3 is CSALITEAFF. DNA of the CDR3: TGCAGCGCTCTAATCACTGAAGCTTTCTTT.

This clone appeared a single time. The chain is built from TRBV5-1 and TRBJ2-1; D is perhaps TRBD2 (6 bases). Per the germline V gene, CDR1 is SGHRS and CDR2 is YFSETQ. Deletions cut 4 bases from V and 9 bases from J, with 23 bases between. The CDR3 spans 16 residues. In DNA form, the CDR3 reads TGCGCCAGCAGCCCGCTGGGCTCCGGGACTTACGGTGAGCAGTTCTTC. This encodes CASSPLGSGTYGEQFF. Filled out from reference TRBV5-1 and TRBJ2-1, the complete variable domain reads KAGVTQTPRYLIKTRGQQVTLSCSPISGHRSVSWYQQTPGQGLQFLFEYFSETQRNKGNFPGRFSGRQFSNSRSEMNVSTLELGDSALYLCASSPLGSGTYGEQFFGPGTRLTVL.